The 22 T cell receptor beta chains listed next were all sequenced from one sample in a study of blood T cell repertoires in COVID-19. Using immunoSEQ multiplex PCR, the repertoire was profiled, and TCRdb retains in-frame clones only, with some absent. The repertoire has 150,000 to 200,000 clones, roughly four fifths of them found once; the top ten carry about 2.6%. Material: peripheral blood. All receptors come from a human donor with acute or convalescent COVID-19. The donor label of this sample is uncertain.

This sequence joins TRBV29-1 and TRBJ2-7; maybe TRBD2 (6 bases). CDR1 and CDR2 (germline): SQVTM, ANQGSEA. The V gene lost 4 bases and the J gene lost 7 bases, with 23 bases spanning the gap. The CDR3 extends over 15 amino acids. CDR3 sequence (DNA): TGCAGCGTTGCGACGTTGGCAGGGACTCCTAGGGAGCAGTACTTC. Its translation: CSVATLAGTPREQYF.

The chain recombines TRBV13 with TRBJ2-4; 14 nucleotides match TRBD2. CDR3 length: 16 residues. The germline gives CDR1 PRHDT, CDR2 FYEKMQ (reference sequence). V trimming: 4 bases; J trimming: 3 bases; junction bases outside the gene matches: 2. The DNA of the CDR3 is TGTGCCAGCAGCTATGGACTAGCGGGGGGCAAAAACATTCAGTACTTC. Translating gives CASSYGLAGGKNIQYF. The full variable domain, with the rest looked up from reference TRBV13 and TRBJ2-4, is AAGVIQSPRHLIKEKRETATLKCYPIPRHDTVYWYQQGPGQDPQFLISFYEKMQSDKGSIPDRFSAQQFSDYHSELNMSSLELGDSALYFCASSYGLAGGKNIQYFGAGTRLSVL.

This clone was counted only a few times. Here the CDR3 reads CASSFRGGLGYTF. In nucleotides, the CDR3 is TGTGCCAGCAGTTTCAGGGGAGGGCTTGGCTACACCTTC. V is TRBV12-3 or TRBV12-4 and J is TRBJ1-2; D is perhaps TRBD1 (6 bases). V lost 3 bases, J lost 7 bases, and 12 bases lay in between. The CDR3 totals 13 residues.

This clone was detected only a few times. The rearrangement joins TRBV6-1 to TRBJ1-2; D uncertain. This CDR3 spans 14 amino acids. Germline V gene lookup returns CDR1 MNHNS and CDR2 SASEGT. Deletions cut 0 bases from V and 1 base from J, with 6 bases between. The CDR3 loop is CASSEAAINYGYTF. In DNA form, the CDR3 reads TGTGCCAGCAGTGAAGCCGCGATTAACTATGGCTACACCTTC.

The V and J genes are TRBV5-6 and TRBJ2-1; 12 bases line up with TRBD1. CDR3 length: 16 residues. The germline V gene encodes CDR1 SGHDT and CDR2 YYEEEE. Trimming cost V 4 bases and J 8 bases; bases outside gene matches: 10. The CDR3, as DNA: TGTGCCAGCAGCCTTCCCCCGGGACAGGGGGCCTATGAGCAGTTCTTC. This translates into CASSLPPGQGAYEQFF.

The chain combines TRBV5-1 with TRBJ1-5; 7 bases line up with TRBD1. The length of the CDR3 is 15 residues. Germline CDR1 is SGHRS and CDR2 is YFSETQ. The V segment lost 0 bases and the J segment 1 base; nucleotides outside the gene matches: 1. CDR3 region: CASSLEGASNQPQHF. CDR3 coding DNA: TGCGCCAGCAGCTTGGAGGGGGCGAGCAATCAGCCCCAGCATTTT. Based on the CDR3 plus reference TRBV5-1 and TRBJ1-5, the full variable domain is KAGVTQTPRYLIKTRGQQVTLSCSPISGHRSVSWYQQTPGQGLQFLFEYFSETQRNKGNFPGRFSGRQFSNSRSEMNVSTLELGDSALYLCASSLEGASNQPQHFGDGTRLSIL.

J is TRBJ1-4 and V is TRBV7-2; 9 bases are shared with TRBD1. After removal of 4 bases from V and 8 bases from J, the junction contained 8 bases not matched to a gene. Germline V gene data show CDR1 as SGHTA and CDR2 as FQGNSA. The CDR3 loop spans 15 amino acids. The CDR3 DNA follows: TGTGCCAGCAGCTCAATACAGGGGGCTATAGAAAAACTGTTTTTT. Translating gives CASSSIQGAIEKLFF. Full variable domain (remainder filled in from reference TRBV7-2 and TRBJ1-4): GAGVSQSPSNKVTEKGKDVELRCDPISGHTALYWYRQSLGQGLEFLIYFQGNSAPDKSGLPSDRFSAERTGGSVSTLTIQRTQQEDSAVYLCASSSIQGAIEKLFFGSGTQLSVL.

V usage is TRBV11-2 and J usage is TRBJ2-5; a possible D gene is TRBD2 (6 bases). This CDR3 has 16 residues. In germline, CDR1 is SGHAT, CDR2 FQNNGV. V lost 5 bases and J lost 1, with 17 bases in between. The CDR3 DNA sequence: TGTGCCAGCAGCGCCCGGGGCGGGACTCTCCAAGAGACCCAGTACTTC. It yields the protein CASSARGGTLQETQYF.

The J gene is TRBJ2-3, the V gene TRBV5-1; D not resolved. The length of the CDR3 is 17 residues. Germline CDR1 SGHRS, CDR2 YFSETQ. V lost 0 bases and J 6 bases, leaving 20 bases between the germline ends. The CDR3 sequence is CASSLVGSGQPADTQYF. The CDR3 nucleotides read TGCGCCAGCAGCTTGGTGGGTAGTGGGCAGCCCGCTGATACGCAGTATTTT.

This chain connects TRBV6-5 to TRBJ1-3, with 7 bases aligning to TRBD1. The germline V gene has CDR1 MNHEY and CDR2 SVGAGI. The junction had 3 bases not matched to a gene; V was cut back by 2 bases and J by 2 bases. The CDR3 consists of 15 residues. The CDR3 sequence: CASSYDRVAGNTIYF. CDR3 coding DNA: TGTGCCAGCAGTTACGACAGGGTGGCTGGAAACACCATATATTTT.

As regards this clone: Other DNA sequences of this sample code for an identical CDR3. CDR3 coding DNA: TGTGCCAGCAGTTCGGACAGGGGGCGCGGCTATGGCTACACCTTC. Translation gives CASSSDRGRGYGYTF. The rearrangement joins TRBV6-5 to TRBJ1-2; 11 nucleotides line up with TRBD1. With 4 bases clipped from V and 4 bases from J, the junction kept 5 bases outside the gene matches. The length of the CDR3 is 15 residues. The germline V gene encodes CDR1 MNHEY and CDR2 SVGAGI.

The chain carries TRBV11-2 and TRBJ2-2, with D maybe TRBD1 (5 bases). Deletions cut 5 bases from V and 1 base from J, with 11 bases between. The CDR3 sequence is 15 residues long. Germline lookup yields CDR1 SGHAT and CDR2 FQNNGV. CDR3 residues: CASSPSTGNTGELFF. DNA for the CDR3: TGTGCCAGCAGCCCGTCCACAGGGAACACCGGGGAGCTGTTTTTT.

This clone was seen once. The rearrangement joins TRBV20-1 to TRBJ2-7, with D perhaps TRBD1 (5 bases). The V and J ends lost 3 bases and 3 bases respectively, with 9 bases between them. The CDR3 covers 12 residues. Germline V gene lookup returns CDR1 DFQATT and CDR2 SNEGSKA (reference sequence). The chain's CDR3 is CSASTRDYEQYF. CDR3 in DNA: TGCAGTGCTAGTACCAGGGACTACGAGCAGTACTTC.

V gene TRBV6-2 or TRBV6-3 combines with J gene TRBJ1-5; maybe TRBD1 (6 bases). V shed 6 bases and J shed 2 bases, with 11 bases lying between them. CDR3 length equals 14 residues. In germline, CDR1 is MNHEY, CDR2 SVGEGT. The CDR3 sequence is CASSYTGRNQPQHF. CDR3 coding DNA: TGTGCCAGCAGCTATACAGGGCGCAATCAGCCCCAGCATTTT.

This chain connects TRBV15 to TRBJ2-6; possible D gene TRBD1, 5 bases. Germline CDR1 LNHNV, CDR2 YYDKDF (reference sequence). This CDR3 contains 16 residues. Trimming stripped 3 bases from V and 0 bases from J, with 9 bases between. The CDR3 DNA reads TGTGCCACCAGCAGGACAGTGACCTCTGGGGCCAACGTCCTGACTTTC. Its protein is CATSRTVTSGANVLTF.

The chain carries TRBV30 and TRBJ1-3; TRBD1 might be the D (6 bases). This CDR3 region has 13 residues. CDR1 is GTSNPN and CDR2 is SVGIG in the germline V gene (reference sequence). Trimming removed 5 bases from V and 0 bases from J, with 8 bases in between. CDR3 nucleotides: TGTGCCTGGGGGGGGCTCTCTGGAAACACCATATATTTT. This sequence encodes CAWGGLSGNTIYF.

This clone was detected only once. This chain connects TRBV5-4 to TRBJ2-7; 7 bases map to TRBD2. The J segment lost 0 bases and the V segment lost 4 bases, leaving 7 bases of the junction unmatched. The CDR3 runs 15 residues. Germline V lookup: CDR1 SGHNT, CDR2 YYREEE (reference sequence). CDR3 bases: TGTGCCAGCAGCCCCTCTAGCGGAAGCTCCTACGAGCAGTACTTC. Translating it yields CASSPSSGSSYEQYF. Using reference TRBV5-4 and TRBJ2-7 for the parts outside the CDR3, the full variable domain is ETGVTQSPTHLIKTRGQQVTLRCSSQSGHNTVSWYQQALGQGPQFIFQYYREEENGRGNFPPRFSGLQFPNYSSELNVNALELDDSALYLCASSPSSGSSYEQYFGPGTRLTVT.

The chain employs TRBV7-9 and TRBJ2-5; 9 bases are a match to TRBD2. In germline, CDR1 is SEHNR, CDR2 FQNEAQ (reference sequence). This CDR3 region has 14 residues. V was clipped by 8 bases and J by 4 bases; unmatched bases: 8. Here the CDR3 reads CASDPGLARETQYF. CDR3 coding DNA: TGTGCCAGCGACCCGGGACTAGCTAGAGAGACCCAGTACTTC.

The chain couples TRBV19 to TRBJ2-3, with a weak D call TRBD1 (5 bases). The CDR3 sequence is 17 residues long. V lost 4 bases to trimming and J lost 1 base, with 18 bases between them. The V gene's germline CDR1 is LNHDA and CDR2 SQIVND (reference sequence). CDR3 nucleotides: TGTGCCAGTAGTACCCCCTTCAGGGATGGGGGCACAGATACGCAGTATTTT. This sequence encodes CASSTPFRDGGTDTQYF.

V usage is TRBV5-1 and J usage is TRBJ1-1; 9 nucleotides agree with TRBD1. V shed 1 base, J shed 3 bases, and the junction held 7 bases outside the gene matches. Per germline, CDR1 SGHRS and CDR2 YFSETQ. The CDR3 is 16 residues long. CDR3 region: CASSLPGTGLHTEAFF. The CDR3 region has the DNA TGCGCCAGCAGCTTGCCCGGGACAGGGCTGCACACTGAAGCTTTCTTT. The full variable domain, completed using reference TRBV5-1 and TRBJ1-1, is KAGVTQTPRYLIKTRGQQVTLSCSPISGHRSVSWYQQTPGQGLQFLFEYFSETQRNKGNFPGRFSGRQFSNSRSEMNVSTLELGDSALYLCASSLPGTGLHTEAFFGQGTRLTVV.

The rearrangement links TRBV7-6 to TRBJ1-1; tentatively, D is TRBD1 (6 bases). From germline, CDR1 is SGHVS and CDR2 FNYEAQ. This CDR3 comprises 17 residues. V was pared by 7 bases and J by 3 bases, with 24 bases between. For the CDR3, the DNA is TGTGCCAGCACCCCCTGGGGGCCCTCCCTGCAGGACACTGAAGCTTTCTTT. It codes for CASTPWGPSLQDTEAFF.

The chain joins TRBV28 to TRBJ1-5, with 7 bases identical to TRBD1. Unmatched junction bases numbered 5, after V lost 3 bases and J lost 3 bases. Per the germline V gene, CDR1 is MDHEN and CDR2 is SYDVKM. The length of the CDR3 is 15 residues. The CDR3 spells CASSFLTGSNQPQHF. As DNA, the CDR3 is TGTGCCAGCAGTTTCTTGACAGGGTCCAATCAGCCCCAGCATTTT.